The T cell receptor beta chain described here comes from a study of T-cell reconstitution after alpha-beta-depleted transplantation in children (dated by TCRdb to about 2016). In the study overall: T-cell immune reconstitution after TCRalphabeta/CD19-depleted allogeneic hematopoietic cell transplantation in children was quantitatively tracked in the study by means of TCR repertoire profiling.

In regard to this clonotype: Its antigen is currently not known. Per-base quality was not reported, and no clone a single base away is much larger than it.

The receptor library was made with PCR. The sequencer listed for this sample is Illumina HiSeq 2500. TCR libraries were prepared with molecular barcoding, using unique molecular identifiers to normalize TCRbeta repertoire quantification. TCRdb reworked the public reads: Q25 trimming with fastp, MiXCR clone assembly, productive beta chains retained. Each record represents a unique CDR3 protein, reported with the most common genes and DNA among its rows. In all, the sample holds about 540,000 distinct CDR3 sequences, and about 18% of those were seen once. The ten largest make up 3.3% of the sample. The cysteine opens and the phenylalanine closes a CDR3 of 14 amino acids. Only the CDR3 portion is preserved as DNA: 42 bases, with reading frame beginning at the first base. CDR1 is given as SGHTA and CDR2 as FQGNSA, both from the germline V gene. V drops 5 bases and J drops 4 bases, leaving 14 bases in between.

The source of this sequence is a human donor who donated a stem cell graft to a child with acute lymphoblastic leukemia. This sample comprised PBMCs from the stem cell graft donor, obtained from the stem cell graft. The V and J segments used are TRBV7-2 and TRBJ1-2; no D gene call is confident. The CDR3 is CASSETGGTYGYTF. The nucleotides read TGTGCCAGCAGCGAGACCGGTGGAACCTATGGCTACACCTTC. With all but the CDR3 taken from the reference TRBV7-2 and TRBJ1-2 genes, the full variable domain is: GAGVSQSPSNKVTEKGKDVELRCDPISGHTALYWYRQSLGQGLEFLIYFQGNSAPDKSGLPSDRFSAERTGGSVSTLTIQRTQQEDSAVYLCASSETGGTYGYTFGSGTRLTVV.